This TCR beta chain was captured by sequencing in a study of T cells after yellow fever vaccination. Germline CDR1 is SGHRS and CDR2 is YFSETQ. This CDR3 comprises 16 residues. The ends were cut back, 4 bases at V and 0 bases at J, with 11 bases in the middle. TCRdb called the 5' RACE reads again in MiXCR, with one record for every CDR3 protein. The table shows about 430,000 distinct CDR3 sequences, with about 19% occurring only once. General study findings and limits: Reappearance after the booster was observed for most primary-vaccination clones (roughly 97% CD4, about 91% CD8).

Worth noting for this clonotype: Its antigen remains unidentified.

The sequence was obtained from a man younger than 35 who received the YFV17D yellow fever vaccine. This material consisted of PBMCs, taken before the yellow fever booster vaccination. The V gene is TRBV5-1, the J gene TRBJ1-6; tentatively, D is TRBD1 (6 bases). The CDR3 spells CASSHTGSSYNSPLHF. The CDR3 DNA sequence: TGCGCCAGCAGCCATACAGGGAGCTCCTATAATTCACCCCTCCACTTT.